The present entry profiles one T cell receptor beta chain with its context. This sample was taken from a study of blood T cell repertoires in COVID-19. As for the study in general: T cells, B-cell-depleted T cells, or PBMCs provided the cDNA or gDNA that served as material.

Original processing notes: Reference gene primer amplification in the assay estimated nucleated cell counts. Method: immunoSEQ multiplex PCR; TCRdb's copy keeps in-frame clones and lacks some. Clonal size and the V and J genes are those of that table, whereas D and trimming came from the DNA. This table has some 120,000 clones, 84% appearing once. CDR1 is SGHDT, CDR2 YYEEEE, per germline. The V end lost 2 bases, the J end lost 2 bases, and 17 bases lay between the germline ends. This CDR3 comprises 17 residues. The clonotype comes from a woman between 25 and 40 years old who had recovered from COVID-19. The sequenced sample consisted of peripheral blood. This chain uses TRBV5-6 with TRBJ1-5, with D possibly matching TRBD1 (6 bases). CDR3 nucleotide sequence: TGTGCCAGCAGCTTACTCCGGGGGGGCTATGGCAATCAGCCCCAGCATTTT. Its translation: CASSLLRGGYGNQPQHF.